This is a list of T cell receptor beta chains from one sample in a study of T-cell memory formation after mild COVID-19. TCRdb re-analysed the 5' RACE reads in MiXCR, keeping a single row per CDR3 protein. In the table there are about 170,000 distinct CDR3 sequences, 10% to 15% of which are singletons. Material: PBMCs or a T cell subset sorted from them (not recorded which). The receptors were sampled from a man younger than 35 who had mild COVID-19 (a few samples of this study predate the infection). Cell type and time point are not known. Both conserved end residues are part of each CDR3. A D gene is named only where the DNA matches it firmly. Size is stated for part of the rows, as once, few or many counts, or as a class when the clone is expanded.

CDR3 protein: CASSRRANGPGYTF
CDR3 DNA: TGTGCCAGCAGTCGCCGGGCAAACGGACCCGGCTACACCTTC
clone size: few
D gene: -
V gene: TRBV12-3/TRBV12-4
J gene: TRBJ1-2

CDR3 protein: CASSQYRTGGDEQFF
CDR3 DNA: TGTGCCAGCAGCCAATACCGGACAGGGGGCGATGAGCAGTTCTTC
clone size: -
D gene: TRBD1
V gene: TRBV3-1
J gene: TRBJ2-1

CDR3 protein: CASSPDGGTGDTEAFF
CDR3 DNA: TGTGCCAGCAGCCCCGACGGGGGCACAGGGGACACTGAAGCTTTCTTT
clone size: many
D gene: TRBD1
V gene: TRBV5-6
J gene: TRBJ1-1

CDR3 protein: CASSFRLVAEAFF
CDR3 DNA: TGTGCCAGCAGTTTCAGACTGGTGGCTGAAGCTTTCTTT
clone size: -
D gene: -
V gene: TRBV12-3/TRBV12-4
J gene: TRBJ1-1

CDR3 protein: CSVKFRGGRTEAFF
CDR3 DNA: TGCAGCGTTAAGTTCCGGGGAGGTAGGACTGAAGCTTTCTTT
clone size: -
D gene: -
V gene: TRBV29-1
J gene: TRBJ1-1

CDR3 protein: CASAFDPFQGGLAGGYNEQFF
CDR3 DNA: TGTGCTAGCGCCTTCGACCCCTTCCAGGGGGGACTAGCGGGGGGATACAATGAGCAGTTCTTC
clone size: once
D gene: TRBD2
V gene: TRBV12-5
J gene: TRBJ2-1

CDR3 protein: CASSQDRGGGSNQPQHF
CDR3 DNA: TGTGCCAGCAGCCAAGATCGTGGGGGAGGGAGCAATCAGCCCCAGCATTTT
clone size: -
D gene: -
V gene: TRBV4-2
J gene: TRBJ1-5

CDR3 protein: CASSEYRVENTGELFF
CDR3 DNA: TGCGCCAGCAGTGAGTACAGGGTTGAGAACACCGGGGAGCTGTTTTTT
clone size: few
D gene: -
V gene: TRBV10-2
J gene: TRBJ2-2

CDR3 protein: CASSSKTAETEAFF
CDR3 DNA: TGCGCCAGCAGCTCAAAGACAGCGGAGACTGAAGCTTTCTTT
clone size: few
D gene: -
V gene: TRBV5-1
J gene: TRBJ1-1

CDR3 protein: CASTPALLAGRGETQYF
CDR3 DNA: TGCGCCAGCACCCCCGCCCTTCTAGCGGGGAGGGGAGAGACCCAGTACTTC
clone size: few
D gene: TRBD2
V gene: TRBV5-1
J gene: TRBJ2-5

CDR3 protein: CASSSYGTRVAKNIQYF
CDR3 DNA: TGTGCCAGCAGCAGTTACGGGACCCGAGTAGCCAAAAACATTCAGTACTTC
clone size: -
D gene: -
V gene: TRBV7-3
J gene: TRBJ2-4

CDR3 protein: CSAIGQGEGETQYF
CDR3 DNA: TGCAGTGCTATTGGGCAGGGCGAAGGGGAGACCCAGTACTTC
clone size: few
D gene: -
V gene: TRBV20-1
J gene: TRBJ2-5

CDR3 protein: CSVIPDIGNTIYF
CDR3 DNA: TGCAGCGTCATTCCCGATATTGGAAACACCATATATTTT
clone size: many
D gene: -
V gene: TRBV29-1
J gene: TRBJ1-3

CDR3 protein: CASSPGGIGETQYF
CDR3 DNA: TGTGCCAGTAGTCCCGGGGGGATAGGAGAGACCCAGTACTTC
clone size: few
D gene: TRBD2
V gene: TRBV19
J gene: TRBJ2-5

CDR3 protein: CASSLVGNTDTQYF
CDR3 DNA: TGCGCCAGCAGCTTGGTGGGAAACACAGATACGCAGTATTTT
clone size: -
D gene: -
V gene: TRBV5-1
J gene: TRBJ2-3

CDR3 protein: CASKGDGNTIYF
CDR3 DNA: TGTGCCAGCAAAGGGGATGGAAACACCATATATTTT
clone size: few
D gene: -
V gene: TRBV2
J gene: TRBJ1-3

CDR3 protein: CASSEVTRGEQYF
CDR3 DNA: TGTGCCAGCAGTGAAGTGACCAGGGGCGAGCAGTACTTC
clone size: few
D gene: -
V gene: TRBV2
J gene: TRBJ2-7

CDR3 protein: CASSVDWDNVDTQYF
CDR3 DNA: TGTGCCAGCAGCGTAGACTGGGACAACGTAGATACGCAGTATTTT
clone size: -
D gene: -
V gene: TRBV9
J gene: TRBJ2-3

CDR3 protein: CASSSTGGWVRNEQFF
CDR3 DNA: TGTGCCAGCAGCTCGACAGGGGGTTGGGTACGCAATGAGCAGTTCTTC
clone size: many
D gene: TRBD1
V gene: TRBV12-3/TRBV12-4
J gene: TRBJ2-1

CDR3 protein: CASSPVTGERELFF
CDR3 DNA: TGTGCCAGCAGCCCGGTGACAGGGGAGCGGGAGCTGTTTTTT
clone size: few
D gene: TRBD1
V gene: TRBV4-2
J gene: TRBJ2-2

CDR3 protein: CSVEQGPNTGELFF
CDR3 DNA: TGCAGCGTTGAACAGGGACCGAACACCGGGGAGCTGTTTTTT
clone size: -
D gene: -
V gene: TRBV29-1
J gene: TRBJ2-2

CDR3 protein: CASSYSSGTGNTIYF
CDR3 DNA: TGTGCCAGCAGTTACTCGTCTGGGACTGGAAACACCATATATTTT
clone size: -
D gene: -
V gene: TRBV6-5
J gene: TRBJ1-3

CDR3 protein: CASSPRAVDTQYF
CDR3 DNA: TGTGCCAGCTCACCACGAGCAGTAGATACGCAGTATTTT
clone size: few
D gene: -
V gene: TRBV18
J gene: TRBJ2-3

CDR3 protein: CASGRRETQYF
CDR3 DNA: TGTGCCAGCGGAAGGAGGGAGACCCAGTACTTC
clone size: few
D gene: -
V gene: TRBV27
J gene: TRBJ2-5

CDR3 protein: CASRITGTSPGELFF
CDR3 DNA: TGTGCCAGCAGAATTACTGGGACTAGCCCCGGGGAGCTGTTTTTT
clone size: few
D gene: TRBD2
V gene: TRBV27
J gene: TRBJ2-2

CDR3 protein: CAWSSGHNTEAFF
CDR3 DNA: TGTGCCTGGAGTTCGGGCCATAACACTGAAGCTTTCTTT
clone size: -
D gene: -
V gene: TRBV30
J gene: TRBJ1-1

CDR3 protein: CASEASGDSGANVLTF
CDR3 DNA: TGCGCCAGCGAGGCTAGCGGGGACTCTGGGGCCAACGTCCTGACTTTC
clone size: few
D gene: TRBD2
V gene: TRBV5-1
J gene: TRBJ2-6

CDR3 protein: CASSPGQSYEQYF
CDR3 DNA: TGTGCCAGCAGCCCCGGACAGTCCTACGAGCAGTACTTC
clone size: many
D gene: -
V gene: TRBV27
J gene: TRBJ2-7

CDR3 protein: CASSLDTRNQPQHF
CDR3 DNA: TGTGCCAGCAGCCTCGACACGCGCAATCAGCCCCAGCATTTT
clone size: -
D gene: -
V gene: TRBV6-6
J gene: TRBJ1-5

CDR3 protein: CASSTPGLNYNEQFF
CDR3 DNA: TGTGCCAGCAGCACGCCGGGACTAAACTACAATGAGCAGTTCTTC
clone size: few
D gene: TRBD2
V gene: TRBV7-2
J gene: TRBJ2-1

CDR3 protein: CASRTGTGDEKLFF
CDR3 DNA: TGTGCCAGCCGGACCGGGACAGGGGATGAAAAACTGTTTTTT
clone size: -
D gene: TRBD1
V gene: TRBV18
J gene: TRBJ1-4

CDR3 protein: CASSPVRGIGKNNEQFF
CDR3 DNA: TGTGCCAGCAGCCCAGTCCGGGGGATCGGGAAAAACAATGAGCAGTTCTTC
clone size: few
D gene: -
V gene: TRBV7-3
J gene: TRBJ2-1

CDR3 protein: CASSPPSGGAYEQFF
CDR3 DNA: TGTGCCAGCAGTCCGCCTAGCGGGGGGGCCTATGAGCAGTTCTTC
clone size: -
D gene: TRBD2
V gene: TRBV12-3/TRBV12-4
J gene: TRBJ2-1

CDR3 protein: CASRTLAGPSHEQFF
CDR3 DNA: TGCGCCAGCAGAACATTAGCGGGACCGTCCCATGAGCAGTTCTTC
clone size: few
D gene: TRBD2
V gene: TRBV5-1
J gene: TRBJ2-1

CDR3 protein: CASSLGNRVPNTGELFF
CDR3 DNA: TGTGCCAGCAGCTTAGGCAACAGGGTCCCGAACACCGGGGAGCTGTTTTTT
clone size: few
D gene: -
V gene: TRBV7-9
J gene: TRBJ2-2

CDR3 protein: CASSPGEPWTEAFF
CDR3 DNA: TGCGCCAGCAGCCCGGGGGAGCCCTGGACTGAAGCTTTCTTT
clone size: -
D gene: -
V gene: TRBV5-1
J gene: TRBJ1-1

CDR3 protein: CASSLGGTRALAKNIQYF
CDR3 DNA: TGTGCCAGCAGCTTAGGGGGGACTAGAGCCCTAGCCAAAAACATTCAGTACTTC
clone size: few
D gene: TRBD2
V gene: TRBV7-2
J gene: TRBJ2-4

CDR3 protein: CSVAPRGYGYTF
CDR3 DNA: TGCAGTGTAGCTCCCCGGGGCTATGGCTACACCTTC
clone size: -
D gene: -
V gene: TRBV20-1
J gene: TRBJ1-2

CDR3 protein: CSVGLLWGSNYGYTF
CDR3 DNA: TGCAGCGTGGGGCTGTTGTGGGGTTCTAACTATGGCTACACCTTC
clone size: -
D gene: -
V gene: TRBV29-1
J gene: TRBJ1-2

CDR3 protein: CASSLTAGANIQYF
CDR3 DNA: TGTGCCAGCAGTTTAACAGCGGGGGCGAACATTCAGTACTTC
clone size: -
D gene: TRBD2
V gene: TRBV28
J gene: TRBJ2-4

CDR3 protein: CASTLVEQFF
CDR3 DNA: TGTGCCAGCACCCTGGTTGAGCAGTTCTTC
clone size: -
D gene: -
V gene: TRBV5-4
J gene: TRBJ2-1

CDR3 protein: CASSVGGENTGELFF
CDR3 DNA: TGTGCCAGCAGCGTAGGGGGAGAGAACACCGGGGAGCTGTTTTTT
clone size: -
D gene: -
V gene: TRBV9
J gene: TRBJ2-2

CDR3 protein: CASSLGWTQETQYF
CDR3 DNA: TGCGCCAGCAGCTTGGGGTGGACCCAAGAGACCCAGTACTTC
clone size: many
D gene: -
V gene: TRBV5-1
J gene: TRBJ2-5

CDR3 protein: CASSQAGADGTGELFF
CDR3 DNA: TGCGCCAGCAGCCAAGCAGGGGCTGACGGCACCGGGGAGCTGTTTTTT
clone size: few
D gene: -
V gene: TRBV4-3
J gene: TRBJ2-2

CDR3 protein: CASSIPGRVTEAFF
CDR3 DNA: TGTGCCAGTAGTATTCCGGGGCGCGTCACTGAAGCTTTCTTT
clone size: -
D gene: -
V gene: TRBV19
J gene: TRBJ1-1

CDR3 protein: CASSLDTGTPYGYTF
CDR3 DNA: TGTGCCAGCAGCTTAGACACCGGGACACCCTATGGCTACACCTTC
clone size: -
D gene: -
V gene: TRBV7-9
J gene: TRBJ1-2

CDR3 protein: CASSSSGQGHSPLHF
CDR3 DNA: TGTGCCAGCAGCTCTTCGGGACAGGGGCATTCACCCCTCCACTTT
clone size: -
D gene: TRBD1
V gene: TRBV7-3
J gene: TRBJ1-6

CDR3 protein: CASSLARRGGRTDTQYF
CDR3 DNA: TGTGCCAGCAGCTTAGCGCGCAGGGGCGGACGCACAGATACGCAGTATTTT
clone size: many
D gene: -
V gene: TRBV7-9
J gene: TRBJ2-3